This T cell receptor (beta chain) was observed in a study of blood T cell repertoires in COVID-19. Trimming cost V 5 bases and J 11 bases; bases outside gene matches: 9. Germline assignment: CDR1 SNHLY and CDR2 FYNNEI. The CDR3 runs to 14 residues. Produced via immunoSEQ multiplex PCR; TCRdb's table is partial and in-frame only. The sample records 150,000 to 200,000 clones, about 84% being singletons. The gene calls are TRBV2 and TRBJ1-4, with 9 bases that match TRBD1. Sequences were obtained from PBMCs or T cells enriched from blood (not recorded which). This TCR came from a man aged 50 or older who had recovered from COVID-19. CDR3 residues: CASSSTGTGLKLFF. As DNA, the CDR3 is TGTGCCAGCAGTTCAACCGGGACAGGGCTGAAACTGTTTTTT.